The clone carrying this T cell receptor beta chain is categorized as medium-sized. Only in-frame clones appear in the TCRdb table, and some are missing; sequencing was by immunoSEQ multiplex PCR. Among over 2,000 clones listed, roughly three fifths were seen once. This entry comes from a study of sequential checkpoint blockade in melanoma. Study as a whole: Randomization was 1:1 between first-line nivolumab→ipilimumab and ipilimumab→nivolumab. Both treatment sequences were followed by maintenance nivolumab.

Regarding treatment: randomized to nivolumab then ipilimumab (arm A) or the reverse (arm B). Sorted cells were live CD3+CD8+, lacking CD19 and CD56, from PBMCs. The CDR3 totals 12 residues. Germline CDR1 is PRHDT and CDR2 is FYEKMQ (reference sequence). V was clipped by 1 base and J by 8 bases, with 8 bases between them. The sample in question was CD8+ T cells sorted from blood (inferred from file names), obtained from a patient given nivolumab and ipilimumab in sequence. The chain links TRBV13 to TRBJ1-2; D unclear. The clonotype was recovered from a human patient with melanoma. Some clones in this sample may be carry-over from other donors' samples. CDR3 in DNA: TGTGCCAGCAGCTTAGACTCCCACGGCTACACCTTC. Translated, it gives CASSLDSHGYTF.